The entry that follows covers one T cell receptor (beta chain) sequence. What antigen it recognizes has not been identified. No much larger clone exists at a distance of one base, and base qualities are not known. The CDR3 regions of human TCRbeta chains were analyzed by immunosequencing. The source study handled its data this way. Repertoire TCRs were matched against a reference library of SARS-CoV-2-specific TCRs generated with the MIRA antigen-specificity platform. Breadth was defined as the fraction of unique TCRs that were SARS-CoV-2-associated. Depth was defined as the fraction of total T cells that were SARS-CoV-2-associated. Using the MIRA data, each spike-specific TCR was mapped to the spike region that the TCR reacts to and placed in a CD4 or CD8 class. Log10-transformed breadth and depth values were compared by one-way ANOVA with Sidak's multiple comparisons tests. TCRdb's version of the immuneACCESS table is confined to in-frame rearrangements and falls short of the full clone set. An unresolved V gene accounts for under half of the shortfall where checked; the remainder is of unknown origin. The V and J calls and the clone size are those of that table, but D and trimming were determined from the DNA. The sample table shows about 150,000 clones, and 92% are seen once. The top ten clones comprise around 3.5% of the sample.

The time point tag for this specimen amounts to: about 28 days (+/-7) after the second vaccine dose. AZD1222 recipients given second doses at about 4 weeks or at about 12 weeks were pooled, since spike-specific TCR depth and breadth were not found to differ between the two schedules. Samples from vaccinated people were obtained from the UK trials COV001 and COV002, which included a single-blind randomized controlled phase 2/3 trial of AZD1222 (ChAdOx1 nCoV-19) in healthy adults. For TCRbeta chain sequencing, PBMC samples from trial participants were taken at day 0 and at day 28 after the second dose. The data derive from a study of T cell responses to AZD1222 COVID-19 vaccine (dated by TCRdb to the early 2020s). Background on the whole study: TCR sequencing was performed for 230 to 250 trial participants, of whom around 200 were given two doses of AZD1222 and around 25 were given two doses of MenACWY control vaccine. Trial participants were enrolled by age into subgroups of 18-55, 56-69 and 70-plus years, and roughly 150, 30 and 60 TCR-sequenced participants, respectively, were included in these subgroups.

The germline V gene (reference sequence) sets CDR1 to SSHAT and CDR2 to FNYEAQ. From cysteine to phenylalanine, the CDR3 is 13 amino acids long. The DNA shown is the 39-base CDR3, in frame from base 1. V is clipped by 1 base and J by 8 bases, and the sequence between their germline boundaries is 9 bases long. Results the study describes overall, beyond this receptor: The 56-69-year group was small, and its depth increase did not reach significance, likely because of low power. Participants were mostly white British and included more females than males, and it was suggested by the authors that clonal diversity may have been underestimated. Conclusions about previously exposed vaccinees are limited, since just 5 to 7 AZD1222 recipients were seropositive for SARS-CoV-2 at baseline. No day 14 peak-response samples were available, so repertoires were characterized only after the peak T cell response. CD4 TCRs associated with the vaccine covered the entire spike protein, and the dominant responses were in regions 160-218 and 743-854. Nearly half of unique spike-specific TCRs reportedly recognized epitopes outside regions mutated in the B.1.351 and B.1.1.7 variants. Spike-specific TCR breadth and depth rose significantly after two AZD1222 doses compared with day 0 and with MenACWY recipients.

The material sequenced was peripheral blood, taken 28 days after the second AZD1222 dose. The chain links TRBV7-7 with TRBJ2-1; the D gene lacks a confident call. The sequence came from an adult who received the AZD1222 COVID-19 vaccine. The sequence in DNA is TGTGCCAGCAGCTTAGGCGGTTACGATGAGCAGTTCTTC. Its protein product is CASSLGGYDEQFF.